What follows describes a single TCR beta chain. Its antigen is not identified. The data originate from a study of OX40 agonist ivuxolimab in advanced cancers. This CDR3 spans 15 amino acids. Trimming pared 1 base from V and 5 bases from J, leaving 14 bases between. The germline CDR1 and CDR2 sequences are SGHAT and FQNNGV. TCRdb keeps only in-frame clones here, not all; method: immunoSEQ multiplex PCR. The sample consists of about 100,000 clones, almost 90% of them appearing once. Findings and caveats of the study: Both CD4+ and CD8+ T cell populations in blood had undergone clonal expansion by week 6 at 0.1 to 3.0 mg/kg. Some patients who did not respond also had low normalized T-cell clonal expansion.

Sequenced material: CD4+ or CD8+ T cells sorted from blood, taken in a trial of the OX40 agonist ivuxolimab. This TCR derives from an adult with an advanced solid tumor such as melanoma, head and neck, liver or kidney cancer. The V and J genes are TRBV11-2 and TRBJ2-5; unclear D gene. CDR3 nucleotide sequence: TGTGCCAGCAGCTTAGGTCGCGTGGGCCGGGAGACCCAGTACTTC. This encodes CASSLGRVGRETQYF.